This T cell receptor beta chain derives from a study of HIV-infected children after antiretroviral therapy interruption. Study background: Weeks 0, 12, interruption end (24 or 48), and about 3 years post-study gave interruption-arm samples. General study points: Naive CD4+ sequences overlapped less between time points once interruption began.

Looked up from germline, CDR1 is DFQATT and CDR2 is SNEGSKA (reference sequence). This CDR3 is 15 amino acids long. The V gene end was trimmed by 0 bases and the J gene end by 4 bases; junction bases not matched to a gene: 6. A 3' RACE protocol on RNA, with unique molecular identifiers, produced the TCR library. Each CDR3 protein gets one entry after TCRdb re-called the 3' RACE reads with MiXCR. The sample gives around 40,000 distinct CDR3 sequences, about 6% of which show up once; just under 1% is in the top ten. This clonotype was picked up many times. What it recognizes is unknown. Specified treatment: PENTA 11 planned treatment interruption arm or continuous ART arm. Naive CD4+ CD45RA+ CD45RO- T cells were sorted from thawed PBMCs.

The receptor was derived from a pool of human donors with HIV. The specimen was CD45RA+ CD4+ T cells from PBMCs, pooled from several time points, collected from a donor given antiretroviral therapy, either interrupted or continuous. Regarding subset: naive CD4+ CD45RA+ CD45RO- T cells. The V gene is TRBV20-1, the J gene TRBJ2-1; TRBD2 aligns across 7 bases. CDR3 residues: CSARESSGPYNEQFF. The CDR3 nucleotides read TGCAGTGCTAGAGAGTCTAGCGGCCCTTACAATGAGCAGTTCTTC.